These 5 T cell receptor beta chains share one sample of origin, sequenced in a study of blood T cell repertoires in COVID-19. Using immunoSEQ multiplex PCR, the repertoire was profiled, and TCRdb retains in-frame clones only, with some absent. The sample consists of 340,000 or so clones, roughly 84% of them appearing once. The sequencing input was peripheral blood. The receptors originated from a man aged 50 to 59 with active or convalescent COVID-19.

The CDR3 sequence is CASSHPRTPSYGYTF. The CDR3 nucleotides read TGTGCCAGCAGCCACCCACGGACTCCCAGCTATGGCTACACCTTC. This rearrangement joins TRBV13 to TRBJ1-2, with D unresolved. Germline V CDR1 and CDR2: PRHDT, FYEKMQ (reference sequence). Trimming removed 5 bases at V and 4 bases at J, with 17 bases between. This CDR3 is 15 amino acids long.

The V gene is TRBV7-2, the J gene TRBJ2-7; TRBD1 matches 10 bases. V dropped 5 bases and J dropped 2; count of bases not matched to a gene: 6. The V gene's germline CDR1 is SGHTA and CDR2 FQGNSA. This CDR3 has 15 residues. CDR3 region: CASSPDRGRAYEQYF. CDR3 DNA sequence: TGTGCCAGCAGCCCAGACAGGGGGCGGGCCTACGAGCAGTACTTC.

This chain joins TRBV7-9 and TRBJ1-2, with TRBD1 matching 9 bases. V was pared by 3 bases and J by 3 bases, with 11 bases of the junction left unmatched. There are 17 residues in the CDR3. CDR1 SEHNR and CDR2 FQNEAQ come from the germline V gene (reference sequence). The CDR3 DNA reads as TGTGCCAGCAGCTTCGGGACAGGGTTTGGGGCCGACTATGGCTACACCTTC. Residues: CASSFGTGFGADYGYTF.

This clone came up once. This rearrangement joins TRBV30 to TRBJ1-1; TRBD1 matches 12 bases. CDR3 length: 16 amino acids. Trimming at V came to 3 bases and at J to 4 bases, leaving 9 bases not matched to a gene. The germline CDR1 and CDR2 sequences are GTSNPN and SVGIG (reference sequence). This CDR3 reads CAWRPGTGGAGTEAFF. DNA of the CDR3: TGTGCCTGGAGACCCGGGACAGGGGGCGCCGGCACTGAAGCTTTCTTT.

This clone has only a few counts. The chain couples TRBV24-1 to TRBJ2-7; D may be TRBD2 (5 bases). V shed 2 bases and J shed 2 bases, with 12 bases lying between them. The CDR3 loop spans 15 amino acids. Germline V lookup: CDR1 KGHDR, CDR2 SFDVKD. CDR3 sequence (DNA): TGTGCCACCAGTGATTCTCGGACGGGGACCTACGAGCAGTACTTC. It encodes CATSDSRTGTYEQYF.